What follows are 25 T cell receptor beta chains derived from one specimen sequenced in a study of early T cells in non-severe SARS-CoV-2 infection. Each CDR3 protein is one row after TCRdb ran MiXCR on the 5' RACE reads. The sample has about 110,000 distinct CDR3 sequences; 10% to 15% are singletons. Here the sequenced sample was whole blood, taken at baseline. These receptors all come from an adult who was a healthcare worker with PCR-confirmed SARS-CoV-2 infection or an uninfected control (not recorded which).

The chain has TRBV5-1 and TRBJ1-3; tentatively, D is TRBD1 (6 bases). Germline V gives CDR1 SGHRS, CDR2 YFSETQ. The CDR3 extends over 16 amino acids. Trimming left V 0 bases short and J 4 bases short, with 14 bases between. CDR3 in DNA: TGCGCCAGCAGCTTGGCGGGGGCCGGGTTAGGAAACACCATATATTTT. Its translation is CASSLAGAGLGNTIYF.

The rearrangement links TRBV12-3 or TRBV12-4 to TRBJ1-2; D not certain. Trimming removed 4 bases from V and 4 bases from J, with 16 bases in between. The CDR3 extends over 15 amino acids. The CDR3 sequence is CASSSIHSTGYGYTF. The CDR3 nucleotides read TGTGCCAGCAGTTCGATCCATTCGACGGGCTATGGCTACACCTTC.

This clonotype has more than one count but fewer than ten. The V call is TRBV28, the J call TRBJ1-2; D is possibly TRBD1 (6 bases). CDR1 MDHEN and CDR2 SYDVKM come from the germline V gene. The CDR3 covers 12 residues. Between the trimmed V and J ends, which lost 7 bases and 5 bases, there was a span of 11 bases. CDR3 amino acids: CASTGQPYGYTF. CDR3 in DNA: TGTGCCAGCACCGGACAGCCTTATGGCTACACCTTC.

This clonotype was counted a few times. This chain connects TRBV30 to TRBJ2-7, with D unclear. Germline CDR1 and CDR2: GTSNPN and SVGIG (reference sequence). V dropped 1 base and J dropped 2 bases, with 15 bases sitting between them. The CDR3 is 15 residues long. The CDR3: CAWSAKPRRTYEQYF. The CDR3 nucleotides read TGTGCCTGGAGTGCGAAACCCCGTAGGACCTACGAGCAGTACTTC.

This clonotype has a count of ten or more. This chain links TRBV2 with TRBJ1-1, with a weak D call TRBD1 (6 bases). The ends were cut back, 4 bases at V and 4 bases at J, with 13 bases in the middle. Per germline, CDR1 SNHLY and CDR2 FYNNEI. The CDR3 runs 14 residues. In DNA form, the CDR3 reads TGTGCCAGCAGTGTACAGGGCTTGGGCACTGAAGCTTTCTTT. Protein: CASSVQGLGTEAFF.

The chain recombines TRBV9 with TRBJ2-2; D unclear. Germline loops: CDR1 SGDLS, CDR2 YYNGEE. The CDR3 totals 14 residues. V was shortened by 0 bases and J by 5 bases, with 8 bases between the two germline ends. CDR3 loop: CASSVALGTGELFF. Here the CDR3 DNA reads TGTGCCAGCAGCGTAGCCTTGGGAACCGGGGAGCTGTTTTTT.

The chain carries TRBV7-9 and TRBJ2-7; D is unclear. The germline V gene encodes CDR1 SEHNR and CDR2 FQNEAQ (reference sequence). The CDR3 covers 12 residues. V lost 5 bases, J lost 1 base, and 6 bases lay in between. The chain's CDR3 is CASSPWSYEQYF. The CDR3 coding sequence is TGTGCCAGCAGCCCCTGGTCCTACGAGCAGTACTTC.

This rearrangement joins TRBV20-1 to TRBJ2-3; TRBD2 might be the D (6 bases). Germline V gene data show CDR1 as DFQATT and CDR2 as SNEGSKA (reference sequence). CDR3 size: 16 residues. Trimming removed 7 bases at V and 5 bases at J, with 25 bases between. The CDR3 is CSVPPPGRGLGDTQYF. The CDR3 nucleotides are TGCAGTGTTCCACCCCCCGGGCGGGGTTTGGGAGATACGCAGTATTTT.

The V call is TRBV14, the J call TRBJ2-3, with D possibly being TRBD2 (6 bases). Trimming pared 0 bases from V and 3 bases from J, leaving 16 bases between. This CDR3 is 17 amino acids long. Germline loops: CDR1 SGHDN, CDR2 FVKESK. In DNA form, the CDR3 reads TGTGCCAGCAGCCAAGATCGGAGCCTAGCGATGACAGATACGCAGTATTTT. Amino acid sequence: CASSQDRSLAMTDTQYF.

The V and J genes are TRBV20-1 and TRBJ2-2; no definite D call. Germline values: CDR1 DFQATT, CDR2 SNEGSKA (reference sequence). The ends were cut back, 6 bases at V and 4 bases at J, with 15 bases in the middle. This CDR3 has 14 amino acids. CDR3 region: CSALTLESTGELFF. The CDR3 DNA is TGCAGTGCCCTAACTCTAGAAAGCACCGGGGAGCTGTTTTTT.

This clonotype showed up just a few times. The rearrangement links TRBV6-1 to TRBJ2-4, with D possibly matching TRBD1 (6 bases). This CDR3 spans 12 amino acids. Trimming took off 3 bases at V and 8 bases at J, with 8 bases between the two ends. From germline, CDR1 is MNHNS and CDR2 SASEGT. CDR3 DNA sequence: TGTGCCAGCAGTGACAGGGGCGACATTCAGTACTTC. Translation gives CASSDRGDIQYF.

This clonotype was seen only a few times. The chain uses TRBV6-5 and TRBJ1-1; TRBD1 matches at 7 bases. Trimming at V came to 0 bases and at J to 5 bases, leaving 6 bases not matched to a gene. The CDR3 is 15 amino acids. Per the germline V gene, CDR1 is MNHEY and CDR2 is SVGAGI. The CDR3 coding sequence is TGTGCCAGCAGTTACTCGGGGAGCAGGGGGACTGAAGCTTTCTTT. Protein: CASSYSGSRGTEAFF.

This clonotype turned up a few times. V gene TRBV28 combines with J gene TRBJ2-7; the D is unclear. The CDR3 is made up of 14 amino acids. V gave up 6 bases and J gave up 4 bases, with 16 bases separating them. Germline assignment: CDR1 MDHEN and CDR2 SYDVKM. The CDR3 sequence: CASRDRTLLYEQYF. The CDR3 bases are TGTGCCAGCAGGGACCGGACCCTCCTTTACGAGCAGTACTTC.

This clonotype was counted only a few times. The chain couples TRBV6-4 to TRBJ2-1, with D perhaps matching TRBD2 (7 bases). V was clipped by 2 bases and J by 6 bases, with 11 bases between them. CDR3 size: 14 residues. Germline-derived CDR1 and CDR2 are MRHNA and SNTAGT. CDR3 nucleotides: TGTGCCAGCAGTGACGAGGGAGGGGGCAATGAGCAGTTCTTC. It is translated as CASSDEGGGNEQFF.

This clonotype showed up many times. This chain joins TRBV6-5 and TRBJ1-1; D remains unclear. The CDR3 totals 13 residues. V lost 5 bases to trimming and J lost 5 bases, with 12 bases between them. Germline CDR1 is MNHEY and CDR2 is SVGAGI. CDR3 region: CASSINRQTEAFF. CDR3 in DNA: TGTGCCAGCAGTATAAATCGGCAAACTGAAGCTTTCTTT.

This clonotype was counted only a few times. The V call is TRBV7-9, the J call TRBJ1-1; D not resolved. The V end was cut by 5 bases, the J end by 0 bases, with 13 bases between. Germline V gives CDR1 SEHNR, CDR2 FQNEAQ (reference sequence). This CDR3 contains 15 residues. CDR3 in DNA: TGTGCCAGCAGCCCCGTAGGGCAACTGAACACTGAAGCTTTCTTT. Amino acid sequence: CASSPVGQLNTEAFF.

This clonotype was picked up a small number of times. The rearrangement links TRBV10-1 to TRBJ2-1; D is possibly TRBD1 or TRBD2 (5 bases each). The germline CDR1 and CDR2 sequences are WNHNN and SYGVQD (reference sequence). The CDR3 runs 17 residues. V was shortened by 4 bases and J by 0 bases, with 16 bases between the two germline ends. CDR3 region: CASSASTGTASYNEQFF. For the CDR3, the DNA is TGCGCCAGCAGTGCCTCTACCGGGACGGCCTCCTACAATGAGCAGTTCTTC.

Ten or more counts support this clonotype. This rearrangement joins TRBV12-3 or TRBV12-4 to TRBJ2-2, with D possibly being TRBD2 (5 bases). The V end was cut by 2 bases, the J end by 4 bases, with 11 bases between. The CDR3 consists of 15 residues. In nucleotides, the CDR3 is TGTGCCAGCAGTTTAACGGGTCGGGGCACCGGGGAGCTGTTTTTT. Translated: CASSLTGRGTGELFF.

This clonotype was recorded at least ten times. The chain joins TRBV4-1 to TRBJ1-6, with D possibly matching TRBD1 (6 bases). The CDR3 loop spans 15 amino acids. CDR1 is MGHRA, CDR2 YSYEKL, per germline. V was cut by 2 bases and J by 3 bases, with 8 bases left in between. CDR3 residues: CASSQRQDYNSPLHF. In nucleotides, the CDR3 is TGCGCCAGCAGCCAAAGACAGGACTATAATTCACCCCTCCACTTT.

The V and J genes are TRBV7-8 and TRBJ1-1, with no clear D. The CDR3 is made up of 13 amino acids. The V end was cut by 1 base, the J end by 4 bases, with 7 bases between. CDR1 SGHVS and CDR2 FQNEAQ come from the germline V gene. CDR3 coding DNA: TGTGCCAGCAGCTTAGTCGGGAGCACTGAAGCTTTCTTT. Translating it yields CASSLVGSTEAFF.

This rearrangement joins TRBV12-3 or TRBV12-4 to TRBJ2-3, with D hard to call. This CDR3 spans 13 amino acids. V lost 6 bases and J lost 2, with 9 bases in between. The CDR3 here is CASSAGYTDTQYF. The CDR3 DNA reads TGTGCCAGCAGCGCCGGCTACACAGATACGCAGTATTTT.

The chain recombines TRBV5-1 with TRBJ2-3, with 8 positions matching TRBD1. The CDR3 consists of 14 residues. The V gene end was trimmed by 4 bases and the J gene end by 3 bases; junction bases not matched to a gene: 4. CDR1 is SGHRS and CDR2 is YFSETQ in the germline V gene. The CDR3 nucleotides are TGCGCCAGCAGCCCTAGGACAGGGACAGATACGCAGTATTTT. As protein: CASSPRTGTDTQYF. The whole variable domain, filled in from reference TRBV5-1 and TRBJ2-3, reads KAGVTQTPRYLIKTRGQQVTLSCSPISGHRSVSWYQQTPGQGLQFLFEYFSETQRNKGNFPGRFSGRQFSNSRSEMNVSTLELGDSALYLCASSPRTGTDTQYFGPGTRLTVL.

This clonotype has just a few counts. The rearrangement joins TRBV7-3 to TRBJ2-5, with 7 positions matching TRBD1. The V gene end was trimmed by 0 bases and the J gene end by 4 bases; junction bases not matched to a gene: 5. Germline-derived CDR1 and CDR2 are SGHTA and FQGTGA. The CDR3 is made up of 15 amino acids. CDR3 nucleotides: TGTGCCAGCAGCTTAACCCCGACAGGGAGAGAGACCCAGTACTTC. The encoded protein is CASSLTPTGRETQYF.

The chain links TRBV5-1 to TRBJ2-5; 7 bases align to TRBD1. The CDR3 loop spans 15 amino acids. Losses at the gene ends were 4 bases for V and 0 bases for J; bases not matched to a gene: 6. Germline V lookup: CDR1 SGHRS, CDR2 YFSETQ. DNA of the CDR3: TGCGCCAGCAGCCCGGACAGGAGTTACCAAGAGACCCAGTACTTC. Amino acid sequence: CASSPDRSYQETQYF.

This clonotype has more than one count but fewer than ten. This chain joins TRBV21-1 and TRBJ1-3; the table's D gene call, TRBD1, was not cross checked with the DNA. TRBV21-1 is assigned pseudogene status. The CDR3 sequence is 16 residues long. Written as DNA, the CDR3 is TGTGCCAGCAGCGAAAAGCAGGGGTCTAGAGGAAACACCATATATTTT. Amino acid sequence: CASSEKQGSRGNTIYF.